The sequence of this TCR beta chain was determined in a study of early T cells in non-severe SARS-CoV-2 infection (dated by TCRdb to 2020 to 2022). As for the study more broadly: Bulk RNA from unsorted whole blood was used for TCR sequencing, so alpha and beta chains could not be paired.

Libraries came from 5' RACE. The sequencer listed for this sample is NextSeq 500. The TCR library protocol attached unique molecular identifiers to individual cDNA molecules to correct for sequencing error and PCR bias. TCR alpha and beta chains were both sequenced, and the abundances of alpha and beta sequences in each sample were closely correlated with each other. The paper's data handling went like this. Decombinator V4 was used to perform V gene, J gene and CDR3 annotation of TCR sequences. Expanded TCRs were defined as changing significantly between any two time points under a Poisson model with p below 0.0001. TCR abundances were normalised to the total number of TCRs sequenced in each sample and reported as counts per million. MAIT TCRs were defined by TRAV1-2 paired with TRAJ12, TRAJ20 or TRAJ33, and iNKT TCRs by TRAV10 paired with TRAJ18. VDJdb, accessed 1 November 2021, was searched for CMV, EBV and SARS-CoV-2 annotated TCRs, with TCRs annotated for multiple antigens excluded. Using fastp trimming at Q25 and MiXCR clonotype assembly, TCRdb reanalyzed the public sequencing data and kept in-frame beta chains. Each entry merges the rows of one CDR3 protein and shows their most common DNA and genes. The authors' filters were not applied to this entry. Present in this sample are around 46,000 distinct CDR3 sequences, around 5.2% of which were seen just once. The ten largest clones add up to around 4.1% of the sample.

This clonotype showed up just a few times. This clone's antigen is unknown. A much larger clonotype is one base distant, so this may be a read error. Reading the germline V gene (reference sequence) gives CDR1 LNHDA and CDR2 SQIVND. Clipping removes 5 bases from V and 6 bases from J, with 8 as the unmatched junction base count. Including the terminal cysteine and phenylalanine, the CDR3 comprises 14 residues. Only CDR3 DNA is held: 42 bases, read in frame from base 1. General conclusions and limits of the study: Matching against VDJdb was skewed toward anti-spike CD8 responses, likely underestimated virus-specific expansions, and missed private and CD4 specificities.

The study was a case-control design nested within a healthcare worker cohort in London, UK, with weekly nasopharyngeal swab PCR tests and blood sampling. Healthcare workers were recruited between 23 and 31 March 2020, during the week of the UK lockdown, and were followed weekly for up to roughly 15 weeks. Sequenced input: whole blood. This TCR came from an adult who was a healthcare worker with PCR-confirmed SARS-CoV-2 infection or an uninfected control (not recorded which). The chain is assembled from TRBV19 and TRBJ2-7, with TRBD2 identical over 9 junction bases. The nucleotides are TGTGCCAGTAGTGCAGCGGGGGGCCCCCTCGAGCAGTACTTC. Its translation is CASSAAGGPLEQYF. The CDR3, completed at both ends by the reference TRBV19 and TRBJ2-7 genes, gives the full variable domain DGGITQSPKYLFRKEGQNVTLSCEQNLNHDAMYWYRQDPGQGLRLIYYSQIVNDFQKGDIAEGYSVSREKKESFPLTVTSAQKNPTAFYLCASSAAGGPLEQYFGPGTRLTVT.